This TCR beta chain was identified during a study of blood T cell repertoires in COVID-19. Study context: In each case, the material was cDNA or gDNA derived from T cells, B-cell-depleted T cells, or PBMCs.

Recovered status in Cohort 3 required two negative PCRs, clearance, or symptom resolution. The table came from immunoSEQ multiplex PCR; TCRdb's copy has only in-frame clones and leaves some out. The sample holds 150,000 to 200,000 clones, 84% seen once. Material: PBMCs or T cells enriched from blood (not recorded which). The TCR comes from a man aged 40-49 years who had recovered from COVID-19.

In nucleotides, the CDR3 is TGTGCCTGGAGTGAGGGGAAGGGAGGCTACACCTTC. Its translation: CAWSEGKGGYTF. V usage is TRBV30 and J usage is TRBJ1-2, with D tentatively TRBD1 (5 bases). There are 12 residues in the CDR3. Trimming pared 1 base from V and 8 bases from J, leaving 11 bases between. Germline CDR1 GTSNPN, CDR2 SVGIG (reference sequence).